The entry below describes one T cell receptor (beta chain). Its antigen is not known. Study processing details: Sequenced samples showed a median of roughly 99,000 TCRs each, with counts running from approximately 21,000 to 630,000. TCRdb called the RACE reads again in MiXCR, with one record for every CDR3 protein. TCRdb's processing, not the study's, gives the V and J calls here. In the table there are about 54,000 distinct CDR3 sequences, less than 10% of which are singletons. The time point was: patch test 2, 6 weeks after DPC sensitization. The treatment here: therapeutic diphenylcyclopropenone sensitization with weekly scalp DPC. In germline, CDR1 is SGHRS, CDR2 YFSETQ. This CDR3 region has 13 residues. Trimming shortened V by 0 bases and J by 3 bases, and 6 bases separated the two germline ends. This specimen belongs to a study of human T cells and chemical hapten exposure. Findings of the study overall: No alteration of TCRs above 1 in 1000 frequency was seen with DPC sensitization.

Here the sequenced sample was whole blood, taken in connection with sensitization to the hapten diphenylcyclopropenone (DPC). The receptor was derived from a woman between 50 and 59 years old with alopecia areata. Some clones in this sample may be carry-over from other donors' samples. The chain links TRBV5-1 to TRBJ1-2; D not certain. CDR3 in amino acids: CASSLDGDYGYTF. CDR3 sequence (DNA): TGCGCCAGCAGCTTGGATGGAGACTATGGCTACACCTTC.